The sequence of this T cell receptor beta chain was determined in a study of CD8 T cells in ankylosing spondylitis. Notes on the study in general: From matched ankylosing spondylitis synovial fluid, disease-linked clones were reportedly recovered at significantly enriched levels. In the blood and synovial fluid of reactive arthritis, some motif variants had been previously reported. Made up of eight or nine highly homologous variants, a TCR beta motif appeared characteristic of ankylosing spondylitis blood.

A single record per CDR3 protein comes from TCRdb applying MiXCR to the 5' RACE reads. Of some 300,000 distinct CDR3 sequences in the sample, roughly 20% were seen once. This clonotype was picked up a small number of times. What it binds is unknown. Germline-derived CDR1 and CDR2 are MNHNS and SASEGT. This CDR3 has 16 residues. V shed 5 bases, J shed 2 bases, and the junction held 8 bases outside the gene matches. The chain employs TRBV6-1 and TRBJ2-4; TRBD1 matches at 8 bases. The origin of this receptor is a female donor with ankylosing spondylitis or in good health (not recorded which). Sequencing was carried out using blood, either unsorted or a sorted T cell fraction (not recorded which). Here the CDR3 reads CASSTAGQGTKNIQYF. CDR3 coding DNA: TGTGCCAGCAGTACCGCTGGACAGGGAACCAAAAACATTCAGTACTTC.